This T cell receptor (beta chain) is from a study of blood T cell repertoires in COVID-19. V was clipped by 1 base and J by 2 bases; unmatched bases: 11. The CDR3 sequence is 19 residues long. The germline gives CDR1 KGHDR, CDR2 SFDVKD. This table comes from immunoSEQ multiplex PCR, and its TCRdb copy is limited to in-frame clones, with some not included. Of around 300,000 clones in the sample, about nine tenths were seen once. The chain couples TRBV24-1 to TRBJ2-1; 9 bases fit TRBD1. The receptor was isolated from a woman aged 30 to 39 who had recovered from COVID-19. The sequencing sample was made of PBMCs or T cells enriched from blood (not recorded which). Here the CDR3 DNA reads TGTGCCACCAGTGATTTTGCCCCCTCGGACAGGGGAACCTACAATGAGCAGTTCTTC. Translating gives CATSDFAPSDRGTYNEQFF.